What follows are 13 T cell receptor beta chains derived from one specimen sequenced in a study of blood T cell repertoires in COVID-19. Method: immunoSEQ multiplex PCR; TCRdb's copy keeps in-frame clones and lacks some. The sample includes roughly 140,000 clones, approximately 87% of them seen just once. The sequenced sample consisted of peripheral blood. These receptors were taken from a woman aged 40-49 years with acute or convalescent COVID-19.

The J gene is TRBJ2-3, the V gene TRBV30; 7 nucleotides line up with TRBD2. The CDR3 is 16 residues long. CDR1 is GTSNPN, CDR2 SVGIG, per germline (reference sequence). V shed 0 bases, J shed 3 bases, and the junction held 9 bases outside the gene matches. The CDR3 coding sequence is TGTGCCTGGAGTGTCACCGGGGGGAGGAAGACAGATACGCAGTATTTT. As protein: CAWSVTGGRKTDTQYF.

This chain connects TRBV5-1 to TRBJ2-2, with 7 bases fitting TRBD2. CDR3 size: 16 residues. J lost 5 bases, V lost 4 bases, and 11 bases had no gene match. Germline CDR1 SGHRS, CDR2 YFSETQ. The CDR3, as DNA: TGCGCCAGCAGCGAAGCAGGGCGGGAGAAAACCGGGGAGCTGTTTTTT. Translation: CASSEAGREKTGELFF.

This clone is a singleton in its sample. The CDR3 region has the DNA TGTGCCACCGAACTTGGACAGGGGGCCTACGAGCAGTACTTC. This codes for CATELGQGAYEQYF. This chain uses TRBV10-3 with TRBJ2-7; 10 bases are a match to TRBD1. V lost 10 bases and J lost 2; bases outside the gene matches: 8. CDR1 is ENHRY, CDR2 SYGVKD, per germline. The CDR3 consists of 14 residues.

This clone was recorded once. The chain uses TRBV7-9 and TRBJ2-7, with 9 bases identical to TRBD1. Germline CDR1 is SEHNR and CDR2 is FQNEAQ (reference sequence). This CDR3 has 15 residues. V lost 5 bases, J lost 2 bases, and 7 bases stayed unmatched. The CDR3 loop reads CASSAGQGWTYEQYF. CDR3 in DNA: TGTGCCAGCAGCGCCGGACAGGGGTGGACCTACGAGCAGTACTTC.

The chain joins TRBV27 to TRBJ1-6, with D uncertain. Trimming shortened V by 3 bases and J by 7 bases, and 10 bases separated the two germline ends. The CDR3 length is 14 residues. The germline V gene has CDR1 MNHEY and CDR2 SMNVEV (reference sequence). CDR3 sequence (DNA): TGTGCCAGCAGTTTCGGACTGATGAATTCACCCCTCCACTTT. Protein: CASSFGLMNSPLHF.

The genes are TRBV18 and TRBJ2-7; 9 nucleotides agree with TRBD1. V lost 6 bases and J lost 1; bases outside the gene matches: 7. Germline lookup yields CDR1 KGHSH and CDR2 LQKENI. This CDR3 comprises 15 residues. The CDR3 reads CASSPGTGRSYEQYF. The CDR3, as DNA: TGTGCCAGCTCGCCCGGGACAGGGAGATCCTACGAGCAGTACTTC.

This rearrangement joins TRBV4-1 to TRBJ1-1; tentatively, D is TRBD1 (6 bases). Per germline, CDR1 MGHRA and CDR2 YSYEKL. The CDR3 length is 15 residues. Trimming took off 0 bases at V and 5 bases at J, with 13 bases between the two ends. The CDR3 sequence is CASSQDQGLRTEAFF. DNA for the CDR3: TGCGCCAGCAGCCAAGATCAGGGGTTAAGGACTGAAGCTTTCTTT.

This sequence joins TRBV28 and TRBJ1-1; weak D call: TRBD1 (5 bases). CDR3 size: 15 residues. CDR1 is MDHEN, CDR2 SYDVKM, per germline. The V end lost 7 bases, the J end lost 1 base, and 16 bases lay between the germline ends. The CDR3 loop reads CASTVAGPTNTEAFF. The DNA for the CDR3 is TGTGCCAGCACTGTCGCGGGGCCTACGAACACTGAAGCTTTCTTT.

This chain uses TRBV30 with TRBJ1-1, with D unclear. The germline V gene has CDR1 GTSNPN and CDR2 SVGIG (reference sequence). With 2 bases removed from V and 11 bases from J, the gap between germline ends came to 15 bases. The CDR3 sequence is 12 residues long. The CDR3 sequence: CAWSMTSGKAFF. Written as DNA, the CDR3 is TGTGCCTGGAGTATGACGTCCGGGAAGGCTTTCTTT. The variable domain in full, completed from reference TRBV30 and TRBJ1-1, reads SQTIHQWPATLVQPVGSPLSLECTVEGTSNPNLYWYRQAAGRGLQLLFYSVGIGQISSEVPQNLSASRPQDRQFILSSKKLLLSDSGFYLCAWSMTSGKAFFGQGTRLTVV.

In its sample, this clone was seen a few times. The chain employs TRBV3-1 (or the pseudogene TRBV3-2) and TRBJ1-5; weak D call: TRBD1 (6 bases). V gave up 1 base and J gave up 2 bases, with 6 bases separating them. Germline CDR1 is LGHDT and CDR2 is YNNKEL (reference sequence). The CDR3 has 14 residues. The DNA for the CDR3 is TGTGCCAGCAGCCAAGGACAGGGCAATCAGCCCCAGCATTTT. This sequence encodes CASSQGQGNQPQHF.

The table lists this clone with a count of one. This chain uses TRBV12-3 or TRBV12-4 with TRBJ1-1; D might be TRBD1 (5 bases). Trimming cost V 5 bases and J 8 bases, with 9 bases left between them. This CDR3 has 11 amino acids. CDR3 nucleotide sequence: TGTGCCAGCAGTCACGGACAAGAAGCTTTCTTT. Residues: CASSHGQEAFF.

The V gene is TRBV5-1, the J gene TRBJ1-1, with 9 nucleotides matching TRBD1. The CDR3 extends over 15 amino acids. Germline V lookup: CDR1 SGHRS, CDR2 YFSETQ. After removal of 0 bases from V and 5 bases from J, the junction contained 5 bases not matched to a gene. The CDR3 nucleotides read TGCGCCAGCAGCTTGGACAGGGGGCAGGATACTGAAGCTTTCTTT. This gives the protein CASSLDRGQDTEAFF. Looking up the rest from reference TRBV5-1 and TRBJ1-1 gives the full variable domain: KAGVTQTPRYLIKTRGQQVTLSCSPISGHRSVSWYQQTPGQGLQFLFEYFSETQRNKGNFPGRFSGRQFSNSRSEMNVSTLELGDSALYLCASSLDRGQDTEAFFGQGTRLTVV.

The V call is TRBV3-1 (or the pseudogene TRBV3-2), the J call TRBJ2-3; TRBD1 matches at 9 bases. The CDR3 loop spans 13 amino acids. The ends lost 7 bases at V and 5 bases at J; junction bases unmatched: 4. Germline assignment: CDR1 LGHDT and CDR2 YNNKEL (reference sequence). CDR3 nucleotides: TGTGCCAGCAACAAGGACAGGGGAGATACGCAGTATTTT. Translated, it gives CASNKDRGDTQYF.